The clone carrying this T cell receptor beta chain showed up just a few times. Its antigen is currently unknown. These data originate in a study of T cell repertoires in cytomegalovirus infection. On the study more broadly: Evidence of both CMV infection and a matching HLA type came from public TCR beta signatures.

V lost 5 bases to trimming and J lost 5 bases, with 9 bases between them. CDR3 size: 13 residues. The germline V gene encodes CDR1 SGHTA and CDR2 FQGNSA. TCRdb passed the reads through MiXCR, listing each CDR3 protein once. The data contain approximately 300,000 distinct CDR3 sequences, under 35% of them singletons. Study outcomes and limitations: Totalled public TCR beta family frequency picked out people who carried CMV plus the relevant HLA.

V usage is TRBV7-2 and J usage is TRBJ2-2, with unresolved D. This clonotype was obtained from a human donor in good health (CMV status not recorded). Some clones in this sample may be carry-over from other donors' samples. Sequences were derived from cultured PBMCs, sampled from culture after CMV antigen stimulation. CDR3 bases: TGTGCCAGCAGCACACTCCTGACCGGGGAGCTGTTTTTT. It specifies CASSTLLTGELFF.